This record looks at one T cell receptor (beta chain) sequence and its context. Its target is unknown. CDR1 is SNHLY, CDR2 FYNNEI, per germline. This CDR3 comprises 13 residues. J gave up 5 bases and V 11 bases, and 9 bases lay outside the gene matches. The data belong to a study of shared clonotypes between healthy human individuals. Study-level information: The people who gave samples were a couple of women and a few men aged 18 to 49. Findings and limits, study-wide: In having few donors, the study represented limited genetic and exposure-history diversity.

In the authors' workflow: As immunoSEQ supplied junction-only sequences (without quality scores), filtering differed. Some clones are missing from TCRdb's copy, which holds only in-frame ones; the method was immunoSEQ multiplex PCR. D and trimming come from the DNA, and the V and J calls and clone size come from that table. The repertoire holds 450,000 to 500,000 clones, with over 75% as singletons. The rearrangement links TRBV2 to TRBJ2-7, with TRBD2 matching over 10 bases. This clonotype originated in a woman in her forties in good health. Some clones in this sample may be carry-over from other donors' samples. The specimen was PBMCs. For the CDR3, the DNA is TGTGCCGGCGGACTAGCGGAGTCCAACGAGCAGTACTTC. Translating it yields CAGGLAESNEQYF.